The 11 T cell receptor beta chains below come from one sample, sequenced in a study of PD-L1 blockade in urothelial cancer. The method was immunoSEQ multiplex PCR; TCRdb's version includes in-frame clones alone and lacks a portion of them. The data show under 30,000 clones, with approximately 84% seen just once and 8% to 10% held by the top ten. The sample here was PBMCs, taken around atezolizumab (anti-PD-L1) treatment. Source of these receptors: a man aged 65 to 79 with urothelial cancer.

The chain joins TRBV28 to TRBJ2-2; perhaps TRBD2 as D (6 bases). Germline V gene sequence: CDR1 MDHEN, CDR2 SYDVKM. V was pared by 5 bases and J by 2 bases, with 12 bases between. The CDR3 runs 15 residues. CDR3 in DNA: TGTGCCAGCAGTCGCGGGACTTACAACACCGGGGAGCTGTTTTTT. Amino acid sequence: CASSRGTYNTGELFF.

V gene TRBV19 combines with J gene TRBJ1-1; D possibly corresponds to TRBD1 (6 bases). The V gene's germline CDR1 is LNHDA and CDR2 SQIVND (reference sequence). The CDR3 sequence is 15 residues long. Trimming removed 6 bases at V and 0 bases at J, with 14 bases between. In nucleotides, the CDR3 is TGTGCCAGTAGCGATGGGACACCGATGAACACTGAAGCTTTCTTT. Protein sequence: CASSDGTPMNTEAFF.

CDR3 DNA sequence: TGTGCCAGCAGTGAACTCGGGATGTCAGATACGCAGTATTTT. Residues: CASSELGMSDTQYF. V is TRBV6-4 and J is TRBJ2-3; a possible D gene is TRBD2 (5 bases). The CDR3 contains 14 residues. In germline, CDR1 is MRHNA, CDR2 SNTAGT. Trimming cost V 3 bases and J 4 bases, with 11 bases left between them.

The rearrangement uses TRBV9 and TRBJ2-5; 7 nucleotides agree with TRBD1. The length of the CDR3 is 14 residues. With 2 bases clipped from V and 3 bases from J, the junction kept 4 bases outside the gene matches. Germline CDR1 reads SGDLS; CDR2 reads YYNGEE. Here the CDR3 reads CASSVTGTEETQYF. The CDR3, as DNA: TGTGCCAGCAGCGTGACAGGGACCGAAGAGACCCAGTACTTC. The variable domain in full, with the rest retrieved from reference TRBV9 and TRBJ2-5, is DSGVTQTPKHLITATGQRVTLRCSPRSGDLSVYWYQQSLDQGLQFLIQYYNGEERAKGNILERFSAQQFPDLHSELNLSSLELGDSALYFCASSVTGTEETQYFGPGTRLLVL.

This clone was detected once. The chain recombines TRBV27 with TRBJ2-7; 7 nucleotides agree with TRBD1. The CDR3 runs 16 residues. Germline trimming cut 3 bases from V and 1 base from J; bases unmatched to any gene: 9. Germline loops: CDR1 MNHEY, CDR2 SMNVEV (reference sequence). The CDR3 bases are TGTGCCAGCAGTTTCGTGGGACAGCGGCCGTCCTACGAGCAGTACTTC. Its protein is CASSFVGQRPSYEQYF.

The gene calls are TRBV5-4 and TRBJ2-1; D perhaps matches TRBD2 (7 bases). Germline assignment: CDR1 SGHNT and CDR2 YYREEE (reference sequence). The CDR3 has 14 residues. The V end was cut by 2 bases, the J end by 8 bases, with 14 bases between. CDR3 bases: TGTGCCAGCAGCTTTTCGGGCGGGGGCGATGAGCAGTTCTTC. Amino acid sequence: CASSFSGGGDEQFF.

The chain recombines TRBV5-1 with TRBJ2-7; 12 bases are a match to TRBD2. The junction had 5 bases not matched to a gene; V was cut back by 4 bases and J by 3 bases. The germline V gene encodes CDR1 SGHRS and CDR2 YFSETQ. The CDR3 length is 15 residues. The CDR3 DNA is TGCGCCAGCAGCCAGGGACTAGCGGGCCGCTACGAGCAGTACTTC. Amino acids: CASSQGLAGRYEQYF.

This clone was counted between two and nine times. The CDR3 region is CASSPSGGSGANVLTF. The CDR3 DNA sequence: TGTGCCAGCAGCCCTAGCGGCGGCTCTGGGGCCAACGTCCTGACTTTC. The chain carries TRBV27 and TRBJ2-6, with TRBD2 identical over 7 bases. CDR1 MNHEY and CDR2 SMNVEV come from the germline V gene (reference sequence). The CDR3 covers 16 residues. The ends lost 6 bases at V and 0 bases at J; junction bases unmatched: 5. The full variable domain, in which reference TRBV27 and TRBJ2-6 provide the parts outside the CDR3, is EAQVTQNPRYLITVTGKKLTVTCSQNMNHEYMSWYRQDPGLGLRQIYYSMNVEVTDKGDVPEGYKVSRKEKRNFPLILESPSPNQTSLYFCASSPSGGSGANVLTFGAGSRLTVL.

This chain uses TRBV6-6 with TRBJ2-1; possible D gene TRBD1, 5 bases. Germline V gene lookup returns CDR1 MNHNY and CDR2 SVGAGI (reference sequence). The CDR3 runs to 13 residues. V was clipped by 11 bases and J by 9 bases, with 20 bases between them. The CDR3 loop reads CAGQGHVWGEQFF. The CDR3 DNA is TGTGCCGGTCAGGGTCACGTTTGGGGTGAGCAGTTCTTC.

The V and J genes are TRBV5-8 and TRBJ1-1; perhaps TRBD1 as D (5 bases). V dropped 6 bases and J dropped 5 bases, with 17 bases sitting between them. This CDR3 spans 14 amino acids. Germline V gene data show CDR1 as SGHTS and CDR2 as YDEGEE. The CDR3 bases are TGTGCCAGCACAAAGGGCGGGGGTGAGACTGAAGCTTTCTTT. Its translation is CASTKGGGETEAFF. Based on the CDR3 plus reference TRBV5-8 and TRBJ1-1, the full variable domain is EAGVTQSPTHLIKTRGQQATLRCSPISGHTSVYWYQQALGLGLQFLLWYDEGEERNRGNFPPRFSGRQFPNYSSELNVNALELEDSALYLCASTKGGGETEAFFGQGTRLTVV.

The CDR3, as DNA: TGTGCCAGCAGCCCAGGGGGCCAACTCCCCCAGCATTTT. It yields the protein CASSPGGQLPQHF. The chain joins TRBV7-2 to TRBJ1-5; 8 bases match TRBD1. V was clipped by 5 bases and J by 10 bases; unmatched bases: 7. The CDR3 has 13 amino acids. Germline V gene data show CDR1 as SGHTA and CDR2 as FQGNSA.